This TCR beta chain originates from a study of cytomegalovirus exposure and HLA in healthy donors. Study-level results: Later findings reportedly placed an Asian-associated ancestry cluster below the approximately 670-donor mean for N-insertions. With later analysis, a missense DCLRE1C variant became linked to TCR beta V- and J-gene trimming.

PCR was performed using 60 Vbeta and 13 Jbeta primers. Clones were read by immunoSEQ multiplex PCR, and TCRdb kept only the in-frame ones, dropping some. The table records some 130,000 clones, about 76% of them present only once. V lost 8 bases to trimming and J lost 0 bases, with 5 bases between them. Germline CDR1 and CDR2: SNHLY and FYNNEI. The CDR3 covers 12 residues. With regard to this clone: Its antigen is still unknown.

Healthy donors of bone marrow made up the group. The sample taken for sequencing was PBMCs. This chain links TRBV2 with TRBJ1-5; no clear D gene. This receptor was identified in a woman in her thirties or forties in good health and CMV-seronegative. The CDR3 sequence is CASENSNQPQHF. The CDR3 DNA reads as TGTGCCAGCGAGAATAGCAATCAGCCCCAGCATTTT.